This is a list of T cell receptor beta chains from one sample in a study of blood T cell repertoires in COVID-19. Using immunoSEQ multiplex PCR, the repertoire was profiled, and TCRdb retains in-frame clones only, with some absent. This sample has about 180,000 clones, with 88% found just once. The sample taken for sequencing was peripheral blood. Source of these receptors: a woman in her twenties or thirties with acute or convalescent COVID-19. The CDR3 runs from the conserved cysteine through the conserved F or W. Fields, in order: CDR3 length, D gene, clone size, V gene, J gene, CDR3 DNA, CDR3 protein. A D gene is named only where the DNA matches it firmly. Only part of the rows carry a size: once, few, many, or a class if the clone is expanded.

cdr3_length: 13
d_call: TRBD2
clone_size: once
v_call: TRBV28
j_call: TRBJ2-7
cdr3_nt: TGTGCCAGTGGGGGGGACCTTTTAGACGAGCAGTACTTC
cdr3_aa: CASGGDLLDEQYF

cdr3_length: 14
d_call: TRBD1
clone_size: .
v_call: TRBV19
j_call: TRBJ2-2
cdr3_nt: TGTGCCAGTTGGGTCGGGACAGCTCCCGGGGAGCTGTTTTTT
cdr3_aa: CASWVGTAPGELFF

cdr3_length: 16
d_call: TRBD1
clone_size: .
v_call: TRBV11-2
j_call: TRBJ2-5
cdr3_nt: TGTGCCAGCAGCTTACCAGGGACAGGGATACAAGAGACCCAGTACTTC
cdr3_aa: CASSLPGTGIQETQYF

cdr3_length: 14
d_call: TRBD1
clone_size: .
v_call: TRBV28
j_call: TRBJ1-6
cdr3_nt: TGTGCCAGCAAACAGGGGGCAGGGAATTCACCCCTCCACTTT
cdr3_aa: CASKQGAGNSPLHF

cdr3_length: 15
d_call: TRBD1
clone_size: .
v_call: TRBV14
j_call: TRBJ2-1
cdr3_nt: TGTGCCAGCAGCCAACTAAGGGGGCAACACAATGAGCAGTTCTTC
cdr3_aa: CASSQLRGQHNEQFF

cdr3_length: 15
d_call: .
clone_size: .
v_call: TRBV5-1
j_call: TRBJ2-7
cdr3_nt: TGCGCCAGCAGCCCCCGGTGGACACAATCCTACGAGCAGTACTTC
cdr3_aa: CASSPRWTQSYEQYF

cdr3_length: 13
d_call: .
clone_size: .
v_call: TRBV7-9
j_call: TRBJ2-5
cdr3_nt: TGTGCCAGCAGCTTAGGAGGGATAGAGACCCAGTACTTC
cdr3_aa: CASSLGGIETQYF

cdr3_length: 13
d_call: TRBD2
clone_size: .
v_call: TRBV30
j_call: TRBJ2-7
cdr3_nt: TGTGCCTGGAGTATAGACGGGAGGTACGAGCAGTACTTC
cdr3_aa: CAWSIDGRYEQYF

cdr3_length: 14
d_call: TRBD2
clone_size: .
v_call: TRBV2
j_call: TRBJ2-2
cdr3_nt: TGTGCCAGCACGGAGACTAGCTATACCGGGGAGCTGTTTTTT
cdr3_aa: CASTETSYTGELFF

cdr3_length: 16
d_call: TRBD1
clone_size: few
v_call: TRBV28
j_call: TRBJ2-1
cdr3_nt: TGTGCCAGCAGTTTACCCCCGGGACAGGGAGTCAATGAGCAGTTCTTC
cdr3_aa: CASSLPPGQGVNEQFF

cdr3_length: 15
d_call: TRBD1
clone_size: .
v_call: TRBV19
j_call: TRBJ2-1
cdr3_nt: TGTGCCAGTAGTATAGGAGGGGGCAGGACCAATGAGCAGTTCTTC
cdr3_aa: CASSIGGGRTNEQFF

cdr3_length: 13
d_call: .
clone_size: .
v_call: TRBV14
j_call: TRBJ2-2
cdr3_nt: TGTGCCAGCACTAAAGCGAGAACCGGGGAGCTGTTTTTT
cdr3_aa: CASTKARTGELFF

cdr3_length: 14
d_call: .
clone_size: once
v_call: TRBV29-1
j_call: TRBJ1-2
cdr3_nt: TGCAGCGCCCCCAAGGGAAAGGGGCGCGTTGGCTACACCTTC
cdr3_aa: CSAPKGKGRVGYTF

cdr3_length: 14
d_call: .
clone_size: .
v_call: TRBV11-3
j_call: TRBJ1-3
cdr3_nt: TGTGCCAGCAGCTGGACGGGGTCTGGAAACACCATATATTTT
cdr3_aa: CASSWTGSGNTIYF

cdr3_length: 13
d_call: .
clone_size: .
v_call: TRBV12-3/TRBV12-4
j_call: TRBJ2-3
cdr3_nt: TGTGCCAGCAATCCCGCTAACACAGATACGCAGTATTTT
cdr3_aa: CASNPANTDTQYF

cdr3_length: 16
d_call: .
clone_size: .
v_call: TRBV15
j_call: TRBJ2-7
cdr3_nt: TGTGCCACCAGCAGTCTGCATGGGACTTCTTCCTACGAGCAGTACTTC
cdr3_aa: CATSSLHGTSSYEQYF